Below are 19 T cell receptor beta chains sequenced from a single sample in a study of blood T cell repertoires in COVID-19. Produced via immunoSEQ multiplex PCR; TCRdb's table is partial and in-frame only. The table lists about 45,000 clones, about 80% of them singletons. The sequenced sample consisted of peripheral blood. These receptors were collected from a man aged 70 or older with acute or convalescent COVID-19.

The chain uses TRBV19 and TRBJ1-5; 7 nucleotides line up with TRBD1. CDR1 and CDR2 (germline): LNHDA, SQIVND (reference sequence). The V segment lost 3 bases and the J segment 6 bases; nucleotides outside the gene matches: 5. The CDR3 runs to 14 residues. CDR3 protein: CASSIDRVSQPQHF. CDR3 nucleotides: TGTGCCAGTAGTATTGACAGGGTATCTCAGCCCCAGCATTTT.

The chain joins TRBV28 to TRBJ2-1; maybe TRBD2 (5 bases). The CDR3 totals 11 residues. V lost 3 bases and J 10 bases, leaving 7 bases between the germline ends. Germline-derived CDR1 and CDR2 are MDHEN and SYDVKM. The CDR3 spells CASSLKREQFF. In nucleotides, the CDR3 is TGTGCCAGCAGTTTGAAGCGGGAGCAGTTCTTC.

The chain is built from TRBV7-2 and TRBJ2-2; D is undetermined. The V gene's germline CDR1 is SGHTA and CDR2 FQGNSA. There are 13 residues in the CDR3. CDR3 in amino acids: CATDIANTGELFF. CDR3 coding DNA: TGTGCTACGGATATAGCTAACACCGGGGAGCTGTTTTTT.

The rearrangement joins TRBV7-2 to TRBJ2-1; 11 nucleotides line up with TRBD2. The CDR3 is made up of 15 amino acids. With V trimmed by 5 bases and J by 8 bases, 8 bases remained unmatched. Germline CDR1 and CDR2: SGHTA and FQGNSA. CDR3 region: CASSPSGGPVDEQFF. CDR3 sequence (DNA): TGTGCCAGCAGCCCTAGCGGGGGGCCAGTCGATGAGCAGTTCTTC.

This clone is a singleton in its sample. The rearrangement links TRBV10-3 to TRBJ1-2, with D possibly TRBD1 on 6 matching bases. This CDR3 region has 15 residues. Trimming removed 2 bases from V and 5 bases from J, with 15 bases in between. Germline loops: CDR1 ENHRY, CDR2 SYGVKD. The CDR3 spells CAISEPGSRGYGYTF. In nucleotides, the CDR3 is TGTGCCATCAGTGAGCCAGGGTCGAGGGGGTATGGCTACACCTTC.

The V gene is TRBV10-3, the J gene TRBJ1-1, with TRBD1 matching 8 bases. The V gene's germline CDR1 is ENHRY and CDR2 SYGVKD. With 6 bases clipped from V and 1 base from J, the junction kept 13 bases outside the gene matches. This CDR3 has 17 residues. CDR3 region: CAISAGQGKSKNTEAFF. CDR3 DNA sequence: TGTGCCATCAGCGCCGGACAGGGTAAGTCAAAGAACACTGAAGCTTTCTTT.

The rearrangement uses TRBV7-2 and TRBJ2-7; tentative D call: TRBD1 (6 bases). Trimming took off 2 bases at V and 4 bases at J, with 12 bases between the two ends. CDR1 is SGHTA, CDR2 FQGNSA, per germline. The CDR3 runs to 14 residues. Here the CDR3 reads CASSLPTQGYEQYF. The CDR3 nucleotides are TGTGCCAGCAGCTTACCTACCCAGGGGTACGAGCAGTACTTC. Variable domain in full (rest from reference TRBV7-2 and TRBJ2-7): GAGVSQSPSNKVTEKGKDVELRCDPISGHTALYWYRQSLGQGLEFLIYFQGNSAPDKSGLPSDRFSAERTGGSVSTLTIQRTQQEDSAVYLCASSLPTQGYEQYFGPGTRLTVT.

This clone was seen just once. V gene TRBV3-1 (or the pseudogene TRBV3-2) combines with J gene TRBJ2-6, with D hard to call. The CDR3 covers 16 residues. V shed 0 bases and J shed 1 base, with 7 bases lying between them. CDR1 is LGHDT and CDR2 is YNNKEL in the germline V gene (reference sequence). The CDR3 protein is CASSQDLTSGANVLTF. The CDR3 nucleotides are TGTGCCAGCAGCCAAGATCTAACTTCTGGGGCCAACGTCCTGACTTTC.

The chain employs TRBV11-2 and TRBJ1-2, with D possibly being TRBD1 (5 bases). Germline V gene data show CDR1 as SGHAT and CDR2 as FQNNGV. V was cut by 1 base and J by 4 bases, with 10 bases left in between. The length of the CDR3 is 14 residues. DNA for the CDR3: TGTGCCAGCAGCTTAGGACCGGGACTCTATGGCTACACCTTC. Translated: CASSLGPGLYGYTF.

This chain links TRBV7-2 with TRBJ1-4, with TRBD1 matching over 9 bases. The CDR3 runs to 14 residues. Germline-derived CDR1 and CDR2 are SGHTA and FQGNSA. The ends lost 5 bases at V and 6 bases at J; junction bases unmatched: 4. Here the CDR3 reads CASSHDRGDEKLFF. The CDR3 nucleotides read TGTGCCAGCAGCCATGACAGGGGGGATGAAAAACTGTTTTTT.

This clone was picked up a small number of times. The chain carries TRBV28 and TRBJ1-6; perhaps TRBD1 as D (5 bases). The CDR3 has 16 residues. V lost 4 bases and J 2 bases, leaving 12 bases between the germline ends. The germline V gene encodes CDR1 MDHEN and CDR2 SYDVKM. CDR3: CASSYRQGTYNSPLHF. Here the CDR3 DNA reads TGTGCCAGCAGTTACCGCCAGGGAACCTATAATTCACCCCTCCACTTT.

The V call is TRBV5-1, the J call TRBJ1-2; D is undetermined. Trimming shortened V by 4 bases and J by 4 bases, and 14 bases separated the two germline ends. Germline CDR1 SGHRS, CDR2 YFSETQ. CDR3 length equals 14 residues. As DNA, the CDR3 is TGCGCCAGCAGCGCCTCGCCAGGAGGCTATGGCTACACCTTC. Encoded protein: CASSASPGGYGYTF.

V gene TRBV19 combines with J gene TRBJ1-4; 10 nucleotides align to TRBD1. Germline loops: CDR1 LNHDA, CDR2 SQIVND (reference sequence). The junction had 9 bases not matched to a gene; V was cut back by 5 bases and J by 6 bases. This CDR3 has 16 residues. CDR3 sequence (DNA): TGTGCCAGTAGTGCAACCCTCGGGACAGGGGATGAAAAACTGTTTTTT. Its protein is CASSATLGTGDEKLFF.

The chain joins TRBV4-3 to TRBJ2-7; TRBD2 might be the D (6 bases). Germline V gene lookup returns CDR1 LGHNA and CDR2 YSLEER. The CDR3 length is 13 residues. The V end was cut by 3 bases, the J end by 4 bases, with 10 bases between. CDR3 in amino acids: CASSHIGRYEQYF. CDR3 nucleotides: TGCGCCAGCAGCCATATAGGGAGGTACGAGCAGTACTTC.

The chain couples TRBV30 to TRBJ1-6, with D possibly being TRBD1 (6 bases). This CDR3 comprises 15 residues. From germline, CDR1 is GTSNPN and CDR2 SVGIG (reference sequence). Deletions cut 7 bases from V and 4 bases from J, with 17 bases between. Here the CDR3 reads CAFTRGQPYNSPLHF. In DNA form, the CDR3 reads TGTGCCTTCACCCGGGGACAACCTTATAATTCACCCCTCCACTTT.

This chain links TRBV4-3 with TRBJ1-1; D unclear. Trimming left V 0 bases short and J 0 bases short, with 14 bases between. This CDR3 has 17 amino acids. Per the germline V gene, CDR1 is LGHNA and CDR2 is YSLEER. The CDR3 here is CASSQDLPAAMNTEAFF. DNA for the CDR3: TGCGCCAGCAGCCAAGATCTCCCGGCGGCCATGAACACTGAAGCTTTCTTT.

This sequence joins TRBV28 and TRBJ2-7, with D possibly matching TRBD2 (5 bases). Trimming cost V 7 bases and J 3 bases, with 10 bases left between them. The CDR3 spans 12 residues. CDR1 and CDR2 (germline): MDHEN, SYDVKM. CDR3 sequence (DNA): TGTGCCAGCAAGCGGAGGAACTACGAGCAGTACTTC. Protein: CASKRRNYEQYF.

This sequence joins TRBV6-6 and TRBJ1-2; TRBD1 might be the D (5 bases). Germline CDR1 MNHNY, CDR2 SVGAGI (reference sequence). This CDR3 is built from 14 residues. Trimming removed 4 bases from V and 2 bases from J, with 11 bases in between. The CDR3 bases are TGTGCCAGCAGTTCCCTTGGGGGGAACTATGGCTACACCTTC. This encodes CASSSLGGNYGYTF.

J is TRBJ2-5 and V is TRBV4-2; tentatively, D is TRBD2 (5 bases). V was clipped by 1 base and J by 4 bases, with 10 bases between them. This CDR3 is built from 14 residues. CDR1 is LGHNA, CDR2 YNFKEQ, per germline. The CDR3 DNA reads TGTGCCAGCAGCCAAGCACTAGTTGGAGAGACCCAGTACTTC. Protein: CASSQALVGETQYF.